This passage covers 20 T cell receptor beta chains from one sample sequenced in a study of beta chain features in type 1 diabetes. Study-level findings and limits: For Type 1 diabetes patients, all four CD4+ subsets carried TCRB CDR3s that were moderately but significantly shorter.

Antigen specificity for these receptors is unknown. The isolated RNA, all of it, was reverse transcribed, so expressed TCRB transcripts were what got sequenced. Sequenced by immunoSEQ multiplex PCR; TCRdb stores in-frame clones only, minus some. The sample holds roughly 260,000 clones; approximately 10% are singletons and the top ten take over 0.015%. The sample consisted of naive CD4+ T cells from blood. These receptor sequences come from a man aged 25 to 45 with type 1 diabetes.

This rearrangement joins TRBV18 to TRBJ1-6; 8 positions match TRBD1. The CDR3 loop spans 16 amino acids. With V trimmed by 5 bases and J by 4 bases, 7 bases remained unmatched. Germline CDR1 reads KGHSH; CDR2 reads LQKENI. The CDR3: CASSERTGGYNSPLHF. In DNA form, the CDR3 reads TGTGCCAGCTCAGAAAGAACAGGGGGATATAATTCACCCCTCCACTTT.

The chain carries TRBV12-5 and TRBJ2-3; tentatively, D is TRBD2 (6 bases). CDR3 length equals 15 residues. The germline CDR1 and CDR2 sequences are LGHNT and FRNRAP. The V gene lost 0 bases and the J gene lost 5 bases, with 12 bases spanning the gap. CDR3 bases: TGTGCTAGTGGTTTGGTACCACGGGGGATAGATACGCAGTATTTT. Translation gives CASGLVPRGIDTQYF.

The chain links TRBV5-4 to TRBJ2-1; the match to TRBD1 covers 9 bases. The germline CDR1 and CDR2 sequences are SGHNT and YYREEE (reference sequence). With 3 bases clipped from V and 5 bases from J, the junction kept 6 bases outside the gene matches. This CDR3 spans 15 amino acids. The CDR3 protein is CASSYRDRANNEQFF. In DNA, the CDR3 is TGTGCCAGCAGCTACCGGGACAGGGCGAACAATGAGCAGTTCTTC.

The rearrangement uses TRBV7-2 and TRBJ1-5; a weak D match, TRBD1 (5 bases). Per germline, CDR1 SGHTA and CDR2 FQGNSA. Trimming cost V 1 base and J 3 bases, with 7 bases left between them. The CDR3 runs 14 residues. CDR3 DNA sequence: TGTGCCAGCAGCTTAGGGGGCTACAATCAGCCCCAGCATTTT. Protein: CASSLGGYNQPQHF.

This clone was observed a few times. The V gene is TRBV11-2, the J gene TRBJ1-1; 7 positions match TRBD1. With V trimmed by 5 bases and J by 5 bases, 14 bases remained unmatched. The germline V gene has CDR1 SGHAT and CDR2 FQNNGV. This CDR3 spans 16 amino acids. CDR3: CASSLFSQGDWTEAFF. The CDR3 DNA reads as TGTGCCAGCAGCCTCTTTAGTCAGGGGGATTGGACTGAAGCTTTCTTT. Using reference TRBV11-2 and TRBJ1-1 for the parts outside the CDR3, the full variable domain is EAGVAQSPRYKIIEKRQSVAFWCNPISGHATLYWYQQILGQGPKLLIQFQNNGVVDDSQLPKDRFSAERLKGVDSTLKIQPAKLEDSAVYLCASSLFSQGDWTEAFFGQGTRLTVV.

This clone was observed a handful of times. This sequence joins TRBV7-8 and TRBJ2-3; 10 nucleotides line up with TRBD2. The CDR3 is 15 residues long. J lost 2 bases, V lost 5 bases, and 4 bases had no gene match. CDR1 is SGHVS and CDR2 is FQNEAQ in the germline V gene. The CDR3: CASSTTSGTTDTQYF. The CDR3 DNA reads as TGTGCCAGCAGCACCACTAGCGGGACCACAGATACGCAGTATTTT.

A few counts support this clone. The J gene is TRBJ1-2, the V gene TRBV14, with 8 bases aligning to TRBD1. The germline gives CDR1 SGHDN, CDR2 FVKESK. This CDR3 has 15 amino acids. V lost 3 bases and J lost 8; bases outside the gene matches: 11. DNA for the CDR3: TGTGCCAGCAGCCAGTGGGGCAGGGGGCAAGACGGCTACACCTTC. Translation: CASSQWGRGQDGYTF.

J is TRBJ2-3 and V is TRBV7-9; weak D call: TRBD1 (6 bases). Germline V lookup: CDR1 SEHNR, CDR2 FQNEAQ (reference sequence). The V and J ends lost 5 bases and 1 base respectively, with 10 bases between them. CDR3 size: 14 residues. CDR3 amino acids: CASSPQGGTDTQYF. In nucleotides, the CDR3 is TGTGCCAGCAGCCCACAGGGCGGCACAGATACGCAGTATTTT.

The chain couples TRBV7-3 to TRBJ2-1, with D tentatively TRBD2 (5 bases). The ends were cut back, 2 bases at V and 0 bases at J, with 8 bases in the middle. This CDR3 spans 15 amino acids. In germline, CDR1 is SGHTA, CDR2 FQGTGA. The CDR3 nucleotides are TGTGCCAGCAGCTTACTAGGGAGCTCCTACAATGAGCAGTTCTTC. The encoded protein is CASSLLGSSYNEQFF.

The V call is TRBV6-6, the J call TRBJ1-1; no definite D call. Germline V gene data show CDR1 as MNHNY and CDR2 as SVGAGI (reference sequence). This CDR3 contains 13 residues. With 7 bases removed from V and 3 bases from J, the gap between germline ends came to 12 bases. CDR3 amino acids: CASTDDRDTEAFF. CDR3 nucleotide sequence: TGTGCCAGCACCGATGATCGGGACACTGAAGCTTTCTTT.

The rearrangement uses TRBV19 and TRBJ1-5; D might be TRBD1 (6 bases). This CDR3 has 14 residues. The germline V gene has CDR1 LNHDA and CDR2 SQIVND (reference sequence). Trimming took off 7 bases at V and 5 bases at J, with 15 bases between the two ends. This CDR3 is CASTSRGAYQPQHF. CDR3 sequence (DNA): TGTGCCAGTACCTCGCGGGGGGCTTATCAGCCCCAGCATTTT.

This clone was picked up a small number of times. The chain carries TRBV5-4 and TRBJ2-1, with TRBD2 matching 8 bases. Germline values: CDR1 SGHNT, CDR2 YYREEE (reference sequence). Germline trimming cut 3 bases from V and 2 bases from J; bases unmatched to any gene: 7. CDR3 size: 16 residues. The CDR3 region has the DNA TGTGCCAGCAGCTCGGCGGGTAGCGGGACCTACAATGAGCAGTTCTTC. Amino acid sequence: CASSSAGSGTYNEQFF.

The chain uses TRBV5-4 and TRBJ1-2; weak D call: TRBD1 (5 bases). V lost 4 bases and J 2 bases, leaving 12 bases between the germline ends. Germline V gene data show CDR1 as SGHNT and CDR2 as YYREEE (reference sequence). The CDR3 covers 14 residues. This CDR3 reads CASSQRGGNYGYTF. In DNA, the CDR3 is TGTGCCAGCAGCCAACGGGGGGGGAACTATGGCTACACCTTC.

The rearrangement joins TRBV2 to TRBJ2-2; 8 bases fit TRBD1. With V trimmed by 6 bases and J by 7 bases, 7 bases remained unmatched. CDR1 and CDR2 (germline): SNHLY, FYNNEI. The CDR3 has 14 residues. The CDR3 here is CASRDRVAFGELFF. The CDR3 DNA reads TGTGCCAGCAGGGACAGGGTGGCGTTCGGGGAGCTGTTTTTT.

The sample holds a few counts of this clone. The V gene is TRBV5-1, the J gene TRBJ1-4; maybe TRBD1 (5 bases). The CDR3 spans 14 residues. The V and J ends lost 1 base and 7 bases respectively, with 11 bases between them. The V gene's germline CDR1 is SGHRS and CDR2 YFSETQ. For the CDR3, the DNA is TGCGCCAGCAGCTTGAGGCAGGGAGGTGAAAAACTGTTTTTT. Translating gives CASSLRQGGEKLFF.

This clone appeared a few times. The chain recombines TRBV10-3 with TRBJ2-1; D is perhaps TRBD1 (6 bases). V lost 5 bases, J lost 0 bases, and 8 bases lay in between. This CDR3 contains 14 residues. CDR1 is ENHRY, CDR2 SYGVKD, per germline. CDR3 bases: TGTGCCATCAGTCCAGGGGACTCCTACAATGAGCAGTTCTTC. Translated, it gives CAISPGDSYNEQFF.

J is TRBJ2-1 and V is TRBV7-9; 10 bases match TRBD2. CDR3 length: 13 residues. V gave up 5 bases and J gave up 7 bases; unmatched junction bases: 2. Per germline, CDR1 SEHNR and CDR2 FQNEAQ (reference sequence). CDR3 coding DNA: TGTGCCAGCAGCAAGGGACTAGCGAATGAGCAGTTCTTC. Encoded protein: CASSKGLANEQFF.

In this sample, this clone turned up a few times. The chain carries TRBV5-6 and TRBJ2-5; the D is unclear. Germline CDR1 SGHDT, CDR2 YYEEEE. The V gene lost 5 bases and the J gene lost 5 bases, with 10 bases spanning the gap. The CDR3 spans 12 residues. The CDR3 DNA sequence: TGTGCCAGCAGAAAAGCGACGGAGACCCAGTACTTC. Translated: CASRKATETQYF.

A few counts support this clone. The chain links TRBV18 to TRBJ1-5, with 10 bases identical to TRBD1. J gave up 7 bases and V 2 bases, and 8 bases lay outside the gene matches. The CDR3 spans 16 residues. Germline V lookup: CDR1 KGHSH, CDR2 LQKENI. CDR3: CASSPGQGGRGQPQHF. CDR3 DNA: TGTGCCAGCTCACCAGGACAGGGGGGCAGGGGGCAGCCCCAGCATTTT.

In this sample, this clone turned up a few times. The chain uses TRBV5-6 and TRBJ2-5, with D perhaps TRBD1 (5 bases). The CDR3 contains 14 residues. Germline CDR1 and CDR2: SGHDT and YYEEEE. The V end lost 1 base, the J end lost 5 bases, and 12 bases lay between the germline ends. The DNA of the CDR3 is TGTGCCAGCAGCTTGCAGGGCCTCGGGGAGACCCAGTACTTC. Translation gives CASSLQGLGETQYF. The whole variable domain, filled in from reference TRBV5-6 and TRBJ2-5, reads DAGVTQSPTHLIKTRGQQVTLRCSPKSGHDTVSWYQQALGQGPQFIFQYYEEEERQRGNFPDRFSGHQFPNYSSELNVNALLLGDSALYLCASSLQGLGETQYFGPGTRLLVL.